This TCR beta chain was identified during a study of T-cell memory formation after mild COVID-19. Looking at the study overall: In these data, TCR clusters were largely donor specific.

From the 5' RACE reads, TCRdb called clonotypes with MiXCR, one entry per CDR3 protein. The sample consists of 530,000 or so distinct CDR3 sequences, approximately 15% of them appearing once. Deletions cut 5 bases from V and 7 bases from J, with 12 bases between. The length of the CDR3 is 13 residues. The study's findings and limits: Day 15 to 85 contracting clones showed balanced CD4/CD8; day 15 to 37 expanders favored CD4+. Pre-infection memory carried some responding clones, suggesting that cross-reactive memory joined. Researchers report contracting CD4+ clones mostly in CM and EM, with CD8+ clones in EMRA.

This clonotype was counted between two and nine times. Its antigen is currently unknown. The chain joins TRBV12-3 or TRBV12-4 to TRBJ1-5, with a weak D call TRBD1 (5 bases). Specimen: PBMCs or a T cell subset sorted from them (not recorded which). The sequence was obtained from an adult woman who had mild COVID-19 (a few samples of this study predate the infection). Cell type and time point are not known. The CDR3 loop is CASSDGAGQPQHF. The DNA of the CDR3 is TGTGCCAGCAGTGATGGGGCCGGGCAGCCCCAGCATTTT.